The present T cell receptor beta chain was sequenced within a study of blood T cell repertoires in COVID-19. Looking at the study overall: The cDNA or gDNA used as material had been derived from T cells, B-cell-depleted T cells, or PBMCs.

In the authors' workflow: Reference gene primer amplification in the assay estimated nucleated cell counts. The table came from immunoSEQ multiplex PCR; TCRdb's copy has only in-frame clones and leaves some out. V and J calls and clone size are given by that table; D and trimming were obtained from the DNA. The repertoire consists of under 350,000 clones, with roughly 80% occurring once and the leading ten covering 4.6%. The CDR3 covers 15 residues. Germline CDR1 and CDR2: SGHRS and YFSETQ. V was shortened by 4 bases and J by 10 bases, with 18 bases between the two germline ends. The source is a man in his 60s who had recovered from COVID-19. J is TRBJ1-6 and V is TRBV5-1; D may be TRBD1 (5 bases). Material: peripheral blood. In DNA form, the CDR3 reads TGCGCCAGCAGCCCAGACGGCGGTGGGGGGTCACCCCTCCACTTT. Its protein is CASSPDGGGGSPLHF.